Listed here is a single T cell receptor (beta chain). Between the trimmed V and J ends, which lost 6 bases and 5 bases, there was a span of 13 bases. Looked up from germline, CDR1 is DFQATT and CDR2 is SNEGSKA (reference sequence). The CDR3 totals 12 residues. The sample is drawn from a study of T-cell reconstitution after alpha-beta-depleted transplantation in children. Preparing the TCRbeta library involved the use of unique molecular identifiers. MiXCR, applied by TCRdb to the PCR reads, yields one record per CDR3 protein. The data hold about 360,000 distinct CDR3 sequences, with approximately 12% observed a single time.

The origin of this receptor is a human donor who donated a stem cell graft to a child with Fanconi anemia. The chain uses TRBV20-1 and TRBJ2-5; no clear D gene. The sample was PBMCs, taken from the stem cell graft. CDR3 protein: CSAKEQQETQYF. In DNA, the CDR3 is TGCAGTGCCAAGGAACAGCAGGAGACCCAGTACTTC.